These 15 T cell receptor beta chains came from one sample sequenced in a study of CD8+CD57+ T cells in acquired aplastic anemia. TCR beta VDJ and CDR3 profiles were obtained from a genomic DNA template. TCRdb redid the calling of the reads with MiXCR, one entry per CDR3 protein. This table holds approximately 250,000 distinct CDR3 sequences, 82% found once. By flow cytometry, patients selected for sequencing had shown an expansion of CD8+CD57+ cells. The source material was sorted CD4+, CD8+, or CD8+CD57+ T cells (not recorded which) from PBMCs. These receptors came from a human donor with aplastic anemia.

This clonotype was recorded at least ten times. The chain is built from TRBV7-2 and TRBJ2-1; D is unresolved. The germline V gene encodes CDR1 SGHTA and CDR2 FQGNSA. V dropped 4 bases and J dropped 3 bases, with 10 bases sitting between them. The CDR3 is 14 residues long. CDR3 residues: CASSSHPSYNEQFF. The CDR3 nucleotides are TGTGCCAGCAGCTCCCATCCTAGCTACAATGAGCAGTTCTTC.

The table lists this clonotype with a few counts. The CDR3 protein is CASSSSLVGLAGGPDTQYF. CDR3 sequence (DNA): TGTGCCAGCAGCTCTTCCCTCGTGGGACTAGCGGGAGGTCCCGATACGCAGTATTTT. The chain recombines TRBV7-3 with TRBJ2-3; 15 nucleotides line up with TRBD2. The junction had 14 bases not matched to a gene; V was cut back by 4 bases and J by 6 bases. This CDR3 has 19 residues. Germline values: CDR1 SGHTA, CDR2 FQGTGA.

This chain links TRBV7-8 with TRBJ1-2; D is perhaps TRBD1 (5 bases). This CDR3 spans 15 amino acids. Germline V lookup: CDR1 SGHVS, CDR2 FQNEAQ. V was clipped by 4 bases and J by 5 bases, with 17 bases between them. The DNA for the CDR3 is TGTGCCAGCAGCTCAAGTACCGGGACTTCTTATGGCTACACCTTC. Amino acids: CASSSSTGTSYGYTF.

Concerning this clonotype itself: Being one base from a much bigger clone, this may be a read error. V and J are TRBV14 and TRBJ2-3; D is unclear. The CDR3 is 13 amino acids. Germline-derived CDR1 and CDR2 are SGHDN and FVKESK. For the CDR3, the DNA is TGTGCCAGCAGCCAAGCCGGACGGGCCTACGAGCAGTTT. Translating gives CASSQAGRAYEQF.

This rearrangement joins TRBV7-8 to TRBJ1-1; 7 nucleotides align to TRBD1. Germline V lookup: CDR1 SGHVS, CDR2 FQNEAQ. Trimming cost V 5 bases and J 2 bases; bases outside gene matches: 14. The CDR3 spans 17 residues. CDR3 sequence (DNA): TGTGCCAGCAGCGGAGCGGACCGACAGGGAAGAAACACTGAAGCTTTCTTT. It encodes CASSGADRQGRNTEAFF.

V gene TRBV9 combines with J gene TRBJ2-7; 10 bases match TRBD2. The CDR3 is 14 residues long. J gave up 5 bases and V 2 bases, and 4 bases lay outside the gene matches. Germline V lookup: CDR1 SGDLS, CDR2 YYNGEE. The CDR3 nucleotides are TGTGCCAGCAGCGTCAGCGGGGGGGTCAACGAGCAGTACTTC. Encoded protein: CASSVSGGVNEQYF.

The chain employs TRBV2 and TRBJ1-5; 8 nucleotides line up with TRBD1. This CDR3 comprises 16 residues. CDR1 SNHLY and CDR2 FYNNEI come from the germline V gene. The ends lost 1 base at V and 5 bases at J; junction bases unmatched: 7. For the CDR3, the DNA is TGTGCCAGCAGTGAAGAGGACAGGGTACGCGATCAGCCCCAGCATTTT. Translation: CASSEEDRVRDQPQHF.

The V call is TRBV7-9, the J call TRBJ2-7; weak D call: TRBD1 (7 bases). The CDR3 length is 16 residues. V lost 3 bases to trimming and J lost 3 bases, with 18 bases between them. CDR1 is SEHNR and CDR2 is FQNEAQ in the germline V gene (reference sequence). This chain's CDR3 is CASSFQGGWGGYEQYV. In DNA, the CDR3 is TGTGCCAGCAGCTTTCAGGGGGGCTGGGGCGGCTACGAGCAGTACGTC.

The rearrangement uses TRBV10-3 and TRBJ1-5; TRBD1 matches at 7 bases. The V gene's germline CDR1 is ENHRY and CDR2 SYGVKD. The CDR3 runs to 14 residues. The ends lost 6 bases at V and 3 bases at J; junction bases unmatched: 5. Written as DNA, the CDR3 is TGTGCCATCAGATCAGGGGGTATCAATCAGCCCCAGCATTTT. This translates into CAIRSGGINQPQHF.

Details on this clonotype: Its ends do not fully match the called genes, so a read error is possible. V and J are TRBV2 and TRBJ1-1, with a possible D match to TRBD1 (6 bases). The CDR3 is made up of 13 amino acids. Germline CDR1 is SNHLY and CDR2 is FYNNEI. Written as DNA, the CDR3 is TGTGCCACCGGTGATGGGGGCATAGATGAGGCTTACTTT. Translated, it gives CATGDGGIDEAYF.

In this sample, this clonotype turned up a few times. A much larger clone lies a single base off, so this may be a read error. The chain combines TRBV7-9 with TRBJ1-1; perhaps TRBD1 as D (5 bases). V dropped 3 bases and J dropped 11 bases, with 25 bases sitting between them. The CDR3 runs to 16 residues. The germline V gene has CDR1 SEHNR and CDR2 FQNEAQ (reference sequence). The CDR3 bases are TGTGCCAGCAGCTTTGAAAGAAGCGGGGGGAGCGATGAGGCTTTCTTT. Translation: CASSFERSGGSDEAFF.

The chain joins TRBV7-8 to TRBJ1-5; D unresolved. The CDR3 consists of 15 residues. Trimming removed 0 bases at V and 16 bases at J, with 22 bases between. The germline CDR1 and CDR2 sequences are SGHVS and FQNEAQ. CDR3 sequence: CASSLATARNQHHHF. CDR3 DNA sequence: TGTGCCAGCAGCTTAGCGACCGCCCGCAATCAGCACCATCATTTT.

The chain carries TRBV5-1 and TRBJ1-6; 7 positions match TRBD1. V lost 4 bases to trimming and J lost 10 bases; unmatched junction nucleotides: 11. This CDR3 contains 15 residues. Germline V lookup: CDR1 SGHRS, CDR2 YFSETQ. The CDR3 DNA sequence: TGCGCCAGCAGCCTAGCAGGGGGAAGTGGATCACCCCTCCACTTT. Its protein is CASSLAGGSGSPLHF. The full variable domain, its missing parts supplied by reference TRBV5-1 and TRBJ1-6, is KAGVTQTPRYLIKTRGQQVTLSCSPISGHRSVSWYQQTPGQGLQFLFEYFSETQRNKGNFPGRFSGRQFSNSRSEMNVSTLELGDSALYLCASSLAGGSGSPLHFGNGTRLTVT.

The rearrangement joins TRBV13 to TRBJ2-7; the D gene is possibly TRBD1 (5 bases). V gave up 5 bases and J gave up 3 bases, with 14 bases separating them. This CDR3 has 14 amino acids. The germline gives CDR1 PRHDT, CDR2 FYEKMQ (reference sequence). Here the CDR3 reads CASSQVQGNYEQYF. CDR3 coding DNA: TGTGCCAGCAGCCAGGTGCAGGGTAACTACGAGCAGTACTTC.

This chain joins TRBV11-3 and TRBJ2-3; perhaps TRBD1 as D (5 bases). Trimming shortened V by 3 bases and J by 5 bases, and 15 bases separated the two germline ends. In germline, CDR1 is SGHNT, CDR2 YENEEA. The CDR3 has 15 amino acids. The DNA for the CDR3 is TGTGCCAGCAGCTTCGGGCCTACAGGAATAGATACGCAGTATTTT. Amino acid sequence: CASSFGPTGIDTQYF.